This T cell receptor beta chain emerged from a study of blood T cell repertoires in COVID-19. This CDR3 contains 16 residues. Germline values: CDR1 MDHEN, CDR2 SYDVKM. V was clipped by 10 bases and J by 6 bases, with 25 bases between them. TCRdb keeps only in-frame clones here, not all; method: immunoSEQ multiplex PCR. The repertoire has 200,000 or so clones, almost 80% of them found once; the top ten carry 15% to 20%. The V gene is TRBV28, the J gene TRBJ1-5, with a tentative D call TRBD1 (5 bases). Sample: peripheral blood. This receptor was taken from a man in his 60s with active or convalescent COVID-19. CDR3 loop: CATPFRGGERGQPQHF. The CDR3 coding sequence is TGTGCCACCCCCTTCCGGGGGGGGGAAAGGGGTCAGCCCCAGCATTTT.